Sequencing of this T cell receptor beta chain was carried out in a study of control samples from healthy donors and cancer patients (dated by TCRdb to 2019 to 2021). Remarks on this clone: Its antigen is unknown. Per-nucleotide qualities are absent, and no much larger clonotype sits a single base away.

The method was the immunoSEQ multiplex PCR assay. TCRdb limited this immuneACCESS table to in-frame rearrangements with V and J called. A share of clones is missing; checked studies link under half to unresolved V genes, and the rest is unexplained. This sample gives hundreds of thousands of clones in total; about nine tenths of them show up just once. The biggest ten clones account for 5.5% to 7.5% of the sample. CDR1 and CDR2 are read off the germline V gene as SGDLS and YYNGEE. V is cut by 4 bases and J by 4 bases, and the space between the germline ends is 14 bases. Inclusive of the bounding cysteine and phenylalanine, the CDR3 is 14 residues long. The sequence is cut down to CDR3 DNA, 42 bases in frame from base 1.

This sequence originates from a man aged 40-49 years with head and neck cancer. The chain uses TRBV9 and TRBJ1-2; a tentative D call is TRBD1 (6 bases match). Source material: PBMCs. The CDR3 in this case is CASSSWTDGYGYTF. The nucleotide sequence is TGTGCCAGCAGCTCATGGACAGACGGCTATGGCTACACCTTC.